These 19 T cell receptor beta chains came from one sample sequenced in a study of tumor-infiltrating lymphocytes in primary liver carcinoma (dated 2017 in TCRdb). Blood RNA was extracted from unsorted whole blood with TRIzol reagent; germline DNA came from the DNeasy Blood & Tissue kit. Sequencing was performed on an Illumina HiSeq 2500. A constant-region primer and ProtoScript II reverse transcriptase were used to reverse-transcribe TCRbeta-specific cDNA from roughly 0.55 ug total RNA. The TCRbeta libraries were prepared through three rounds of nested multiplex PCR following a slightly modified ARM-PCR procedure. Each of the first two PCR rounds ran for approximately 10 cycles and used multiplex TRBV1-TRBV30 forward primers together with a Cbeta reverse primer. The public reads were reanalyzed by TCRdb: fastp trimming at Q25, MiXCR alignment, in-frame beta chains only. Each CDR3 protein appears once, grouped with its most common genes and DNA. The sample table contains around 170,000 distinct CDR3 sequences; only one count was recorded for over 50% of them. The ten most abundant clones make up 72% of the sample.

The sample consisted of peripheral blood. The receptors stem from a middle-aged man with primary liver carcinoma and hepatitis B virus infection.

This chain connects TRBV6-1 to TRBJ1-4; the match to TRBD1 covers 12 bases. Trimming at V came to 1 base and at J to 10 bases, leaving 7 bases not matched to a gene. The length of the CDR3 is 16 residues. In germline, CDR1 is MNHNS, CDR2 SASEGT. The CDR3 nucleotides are TGTGCCAGCAGTGAAGTACTGGGACAGGGGGCGGGAAAACTGTTTTTT. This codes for CASSEVLGQGAGKLFF.

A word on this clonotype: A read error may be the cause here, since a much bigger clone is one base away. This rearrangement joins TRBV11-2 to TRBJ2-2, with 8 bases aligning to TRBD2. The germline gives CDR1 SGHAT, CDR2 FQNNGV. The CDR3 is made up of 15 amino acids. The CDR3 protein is CARSLNGRGHGELFF. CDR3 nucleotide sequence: TGTGCCAGAAGCTTAAACGGGAGGGGTCACGGGGAGCTGTTTTTT.

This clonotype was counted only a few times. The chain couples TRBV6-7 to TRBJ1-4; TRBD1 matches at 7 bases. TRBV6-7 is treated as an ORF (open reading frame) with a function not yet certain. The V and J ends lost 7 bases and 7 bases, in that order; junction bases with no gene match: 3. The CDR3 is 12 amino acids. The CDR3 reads CASKGASEKLFF. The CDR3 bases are TGTGCCAGCAAGGGGGCCAGTGAAAAACTGTTTTTT.

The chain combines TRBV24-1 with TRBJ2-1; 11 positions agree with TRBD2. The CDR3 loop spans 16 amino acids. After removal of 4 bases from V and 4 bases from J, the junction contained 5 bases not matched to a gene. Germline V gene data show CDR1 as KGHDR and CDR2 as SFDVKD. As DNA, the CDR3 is TGTGCCACCAGTGACCATGGGACTAGCGGTTACAATGAGCAGTTCTTC. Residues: CATSDHGTSGYNEQFF.

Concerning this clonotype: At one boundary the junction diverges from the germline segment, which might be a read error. The CDR3 bases are TGCGGCGTTGTTGGACTAGCGGCAAGCTCCTACAATGAGCAGTTCTTC. Amino acid sequence: CGVVGLAASSYNEQFF. This sequence joins TRBV29-1 and TRBJ2-1; TRBD2 matches 10 bases. The length of the CDR3 is 16 residues. Germline V gene data show CDR1 as SQVTM and CDR2 as ANQGSEA.

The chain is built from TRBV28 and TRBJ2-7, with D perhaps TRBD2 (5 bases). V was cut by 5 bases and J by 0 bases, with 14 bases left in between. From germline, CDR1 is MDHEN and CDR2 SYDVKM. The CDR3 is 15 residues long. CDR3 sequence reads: CASSRWAGSSYEQYF. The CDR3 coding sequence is TGTGCCAGCAGTCGCTGGGCGGGTAGCTCCTACGAGCAGTACTTC.

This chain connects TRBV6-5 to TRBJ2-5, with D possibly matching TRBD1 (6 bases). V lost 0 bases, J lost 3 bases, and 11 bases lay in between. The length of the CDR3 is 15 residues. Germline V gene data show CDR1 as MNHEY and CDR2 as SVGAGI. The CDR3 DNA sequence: TGTGCCAGCAGTTACTCGACAGGCCTCGAAGAGACCCAGTACTTC. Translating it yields CASSYSTGLEETQYF.

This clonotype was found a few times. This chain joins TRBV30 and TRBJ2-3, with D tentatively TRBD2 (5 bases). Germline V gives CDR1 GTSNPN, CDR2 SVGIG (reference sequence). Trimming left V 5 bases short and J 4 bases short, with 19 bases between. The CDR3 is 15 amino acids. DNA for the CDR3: TGTGCCTGGGGCGGGTCCACGAAGGGCCCAGATACGCAGTATTTT. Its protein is CAWGGSTKGPDTQYF.

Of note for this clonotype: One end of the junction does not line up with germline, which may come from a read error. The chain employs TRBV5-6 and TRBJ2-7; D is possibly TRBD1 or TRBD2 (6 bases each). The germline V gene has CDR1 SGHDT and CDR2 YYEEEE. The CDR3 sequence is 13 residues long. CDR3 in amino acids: CVSSPGASREQYF. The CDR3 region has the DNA TGTGTCAGCAGTCCGGGGGCTTCTCGCGAGCAGTACTTC.

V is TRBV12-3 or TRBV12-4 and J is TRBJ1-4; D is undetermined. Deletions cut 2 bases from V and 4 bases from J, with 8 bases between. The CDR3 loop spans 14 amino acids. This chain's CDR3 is CASSLRDFNEKLFF. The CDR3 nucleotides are TGTGCCAGCAGTTTACGGGATTTTAATGAAAAACTGTTTTTT.

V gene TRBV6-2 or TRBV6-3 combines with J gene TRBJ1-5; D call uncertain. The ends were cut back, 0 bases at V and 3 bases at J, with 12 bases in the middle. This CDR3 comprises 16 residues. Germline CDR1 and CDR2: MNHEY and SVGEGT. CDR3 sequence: CASSYSGWSVNQPQHF. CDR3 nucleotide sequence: TGTGCCAGCAGTTACTCAGGGTGGTCAGTCAATCAGCCCCAGCATTTT.

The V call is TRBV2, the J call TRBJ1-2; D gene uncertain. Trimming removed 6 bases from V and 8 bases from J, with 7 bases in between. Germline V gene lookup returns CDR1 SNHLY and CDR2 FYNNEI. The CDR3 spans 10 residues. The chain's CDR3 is CASRGLGYTF. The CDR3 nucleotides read TGTGCCAGCAGGGGGTTAGGCTACACCTTC.

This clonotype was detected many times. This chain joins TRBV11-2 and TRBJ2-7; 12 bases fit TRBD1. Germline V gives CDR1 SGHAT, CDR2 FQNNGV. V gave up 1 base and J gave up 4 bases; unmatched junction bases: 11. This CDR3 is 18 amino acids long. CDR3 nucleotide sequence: TGTGCCAGCAGCTTAGCCTATCCCGGGACAGGGGGCGATTACGAGCAGTACTTC. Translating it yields CASSLAYPGTGGDYEQYF.

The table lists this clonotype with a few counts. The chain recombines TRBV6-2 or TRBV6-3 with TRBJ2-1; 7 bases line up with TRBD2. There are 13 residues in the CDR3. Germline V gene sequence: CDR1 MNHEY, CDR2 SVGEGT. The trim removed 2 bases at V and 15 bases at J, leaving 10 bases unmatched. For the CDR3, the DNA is TGTGCCAGCAGTTACAGCGGGACTCTAGCGGTGTTCTTC. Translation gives CASSYSGTLAVFF.

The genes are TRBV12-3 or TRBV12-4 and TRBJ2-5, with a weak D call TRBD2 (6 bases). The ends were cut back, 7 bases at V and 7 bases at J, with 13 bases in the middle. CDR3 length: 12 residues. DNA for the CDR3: TGTGCCAGCAATCTCCTCGGGGGGACCCAGTACTTC. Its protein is CASNLLGGTQYF.

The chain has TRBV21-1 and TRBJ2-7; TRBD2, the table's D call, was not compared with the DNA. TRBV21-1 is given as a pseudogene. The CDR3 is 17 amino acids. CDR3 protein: CASSKSSTPVRSYEQYF. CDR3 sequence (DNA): TGTGCCAGCAGCAAATCCTCGACTCCCGTGCGGTCCTACGAGCAGTACTTC.

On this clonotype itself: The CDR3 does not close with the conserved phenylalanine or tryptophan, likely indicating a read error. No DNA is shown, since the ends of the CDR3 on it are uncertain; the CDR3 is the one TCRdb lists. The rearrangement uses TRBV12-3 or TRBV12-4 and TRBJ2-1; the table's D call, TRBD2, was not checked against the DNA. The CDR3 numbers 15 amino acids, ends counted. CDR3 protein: CASRDTSGRVDEQFL.

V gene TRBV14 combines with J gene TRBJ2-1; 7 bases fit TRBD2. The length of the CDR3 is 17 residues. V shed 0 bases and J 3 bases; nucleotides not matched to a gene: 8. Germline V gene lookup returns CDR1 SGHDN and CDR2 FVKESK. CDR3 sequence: CASSQDLRLAVYNEQFF. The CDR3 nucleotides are TGTGCCAGCAGCCAAGACCTCAGACTAGCAGTCTACAATGAGCAGTTCTTC.

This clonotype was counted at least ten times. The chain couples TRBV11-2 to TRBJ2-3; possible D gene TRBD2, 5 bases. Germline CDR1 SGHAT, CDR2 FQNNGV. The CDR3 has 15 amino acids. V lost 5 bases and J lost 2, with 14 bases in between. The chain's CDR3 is CASSAGQTLTDTQYF. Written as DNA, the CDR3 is TGTGCCAGCAGCGCGGGCCAAACCCTCACAGATACGCAGTATTTT.